The 14 T cell receptor beta chains below come from one sample, sequenced in a study of blood T cell repertoires in COVID-19. The assay was immunoSEQ multiplex PCR, and TCRdb's table has in-frame clones only and misses some. Among roughly 500,000 clones listed, roughly nine tenths were seen once. The sequenced sample consisted of peripheral blood. These receptors were collected from a man aged 18 to 29 with COVID-19, enrolled during active disease.

This clone came up once. The chain uses TRBV15 and TRBJ1-3; possible D gene TRBD1, 6 bases. The germline V and J ends were trimmed by 1 base and 3 bases, with 16 bases remaining between them. The germline gives CDR1 LNHNV, CDR2 YYDKDF (reference sequence). The CDR3 contains 17 residues. CDR3 residues: CATSRGRNTGFGNTIYF. The CDR3 bases are TGTGCCACCAGCAGAGGCCGAAATACAGGGTTTGGAAACACCATATATTTT.

V and J are TRBV9 and TRBJ2-3; TRBD2 matches at 9 bases. Trimming at V came to 4 bases and at J to 4 bases, leaving 10 bases not matched to a gene. CDR1 is SGDLS and CDR2 is YYNGEE in the germline V gene. The CDR3 length is 16 residues. The CDR3 nucleotides are TGTGCCAGCAGCCCTAAGCTAGCGGGGATAGCAGATACGCAGTATTTT. Residues: CASSPKLAGIADTQYF.

This clone was seen a handful of times. This chain uses TRBV11-2 with TRBJ1-3; tentative D call: TRBD1 (6 bases). The V and J ends lost 5 bases and 1 base respectively, with 12 bases between them. This CDR3 comprises 15 residues. Germline CDR1 is SGHAT and CDR2 is FQNNGV. The CDR3 coding sequence is TGTGCCAGCAGCACAACAACAGGGTCTGGAAACACCATATATTTT. Translating gives CASSTTTGSGNTIYF.

A remark on this clone: Other nucleotide sequences from this sample produce the same CDR3. This rearrangement joins TRBV12-3 or TRBV12-4 to TRBJ1-2; TRBD1 matches 9 bases. CDR3 length: 12 residues. V dropped 3 bases and J dropped 8; count of bases not matched to a gene: 1. CDR3 nucleotides: TGTGCCAGCAGTTTGGGGACAGGGGGCTACACCTTC. Protein product: CASSLGTGGYTF.

This chain uses TRBV3-1 (or the pseudogene TRBV3-2) with TRBJ2-3; D might be TRBD2 (6 bases). The CDR3 is made up of 15 amino acids. The germline gives CDR1 LGHDT, CDR2 YNNKEL (reference sequence). V was trimmed by 2 bases and J by 6 bases, leaving 15 bases between them. Written as DNA, the CDR3 is TGTGCCAGCAGCCAACAACCCTGGGAGGTTGATACGCAGTATTTT. Translating gives CASSQQPWEVDTQYF.

This sequence joins TRBV5-1 and TRBJ2-1; D possibly corresponds to TRBD2 (6 bases). This CDR3 is 15 amino acids long. V lost 0 bases and J lost 4, with 11 bases in between. The germline V gene has CDR1 SGHRS and CDR2 YFSETQ. The CDR3, as DNA: TGCGCCAGCAGCTTGGCTGGTAGCGGATACAATGAGCAGTTCTTC. Encoded protein: CASSLAGSGYNEQFF.

This chain uses TRBV5-4 with TRBJ1-4; D is undetermined. Germline V gene sequence: CDR1 SGHNT, CDR2 YYREEE (reference sequence). The length of the CDR3 is 15 residues. V dropped 0 bases and J dropped 6 bases, with 12 bases sitting between them. CDR3 DNA sequence: TGTGCCAGCAGCTTGGAGCGGACCGGGGATGAAAAACTGTTTTTT. Encoded protein: CASSLERTGDEKLFF. The full variable domain, in which reference TRBV5-4 and TRBJ1-4 provide the parts outside the CDR3, is ETGVTQSPTHLIKTRGQQVTLRCSSQSGHNTVSWYQQALGQGPQFIFQYYREEENGRGNFPPRFSGLQFPNYSSELNVNALELDDSALYLCASSLERTGDEKLFFGSGTQLSVL.

The rearrangement uses TRBV7-3 and TRBJ1-4; D is perhaps TRBD1 (5 bases). The length of the CDR3 is 15 residues. V dropped 0 bases and J dropped 5 bases, with 10 bases sitting between them. Germline loops: CDR1 SGHTA, CDR2 FQGTGA. Here the CDR3 reads CASSLTGTQNEKLFF. The DNA for the CDR3 is TGTGCCAGCAGCTTAACCGGGACTCAAAATGAAAAACTGTTTTTT. The variable domain in full, completed from reference TRBV7-3 and TRBJ1-4, reads GAGVSQTPSNKVTEKGKYVELRCDPISGHTALYWYRQSLGQGPEFLIYFQGTGAADDSGLPNDRFFAVRPEGSVSTLKIQRTERGDSAVYLCASSLTGTQNEKLFFGSGTQLSVL.

V is TRBV27 and J is TRBJ1-1; maybe TRBD1 (6 bases). Germline CDR1 is MNHEY and CDR2 is SMNVEV (reference sequence). This CDR3 region has 13 residues. V dropped 6 bases and J dropped 6 bases, with 14 bases sitting between them. CDR3 bases: TGTGCCAGCAGACAACAGGGAAAGTCTGAAGCTTTCTTT. Encoded protein: CASRQQGKSEAFF.

The V call is TRBV2, the J call TRBJ1-6; the match to TRBD1 covers 8 bases. Per the germline V gene, CDR1 is SNHLY and CDR2 is FYNNEI. The junction had 4 bases not matched to a gene; V was cut back by 6 bases and J by 6 bases. The length of the CDR3 is 14 residues. DNA for the CDR3: TGTGCCAGCAGAAGACAGGGGCCTAATTCACCCCTCCACTTT. Protein: CASRRQGPNSPLHF. Full variable domain (outside the CDR3, taken from reference TRBV2 and TRBJ1-6): EPEVTQTPSHQVTQMGQEVILRCVPISNHLYFYWYRQILGQKVEFLVSFYNNEISEKSEIFDDQFSVERPDGSNFTLKIRSTKLEDSAMYFCASRRQGPNSPLHFGNGTRLTVT.

The rearrangement uses TRBV3-1 (or the pseudogene TRBV3-2) and TRBJ2-5; 10 bases map to TRBD2. Trimming cost V 1 base and J 7 bases; bases outside gene matches: 3. Germline CDR1 is LGHDT and CDR2 is YNNKEL (reference sequence). The CDR3 runs to 14 residues. This CDR3 reads CASSQGLAGTTQYF. The CDR3 coding sequence is TGTGCCAGCAGCCAAGGACTAGCGGGCACGACCCAGTACTTC.

Only one count was recorded for this clone. The chain uses TRBV24-1 and TRBJ2-2; 9 nucleotides match TRBD2. The CDR3 totals 14 residues. The V gene's germline CDR1 is KGHDR and CDR2 SFDVKD. Trimming cost V 7 bases and J 7 bases; bases outside gene matches: 6. The CDR3 nucleotides read TGTGCCACCAGGGCGGGAGGGCGGAACGGGGAGCTGTTTTTT. Protein sequence: CATRAGGRNGELFF.

For this clone: Other DNA sequences within the sample encode an identical CDR3. The chain has TRBV4-2 and TRBJ2-5; 11 bases map to TRBD2. J gave up 4 bases and V 1 base, and 2 bases lay outside the gene matches. Germline V CDR1 and CDR2: LGHNA, YNFKEQ. This CDR3 contains 15 residues. Here the CDR3 reads CASSQGLAGGETQYF. The CDR3 nucleotides read TGTGCCAGCAGCCAAGGTCTAGCGGGAGGAGAGACCCAGTACTTC.

The chain combines TRBV7-2 with TRBJ1-5; weak D call: TRBD1 (5 bases). Trimming removed 1 base from V and 0 bases from J, with 10 bases in between. CDR1 SGHTA and CDR2 FQGNSA come from the germline V gene. This CDR3 has 16 amino acids. This chain's CDR3 is CASSLVGGLSNQPQHF. CDR3 DNA: TGTGCCAGCAGCTTAGTCGGGGGACTTAGCAATCAGCCCCAGCATTTT.